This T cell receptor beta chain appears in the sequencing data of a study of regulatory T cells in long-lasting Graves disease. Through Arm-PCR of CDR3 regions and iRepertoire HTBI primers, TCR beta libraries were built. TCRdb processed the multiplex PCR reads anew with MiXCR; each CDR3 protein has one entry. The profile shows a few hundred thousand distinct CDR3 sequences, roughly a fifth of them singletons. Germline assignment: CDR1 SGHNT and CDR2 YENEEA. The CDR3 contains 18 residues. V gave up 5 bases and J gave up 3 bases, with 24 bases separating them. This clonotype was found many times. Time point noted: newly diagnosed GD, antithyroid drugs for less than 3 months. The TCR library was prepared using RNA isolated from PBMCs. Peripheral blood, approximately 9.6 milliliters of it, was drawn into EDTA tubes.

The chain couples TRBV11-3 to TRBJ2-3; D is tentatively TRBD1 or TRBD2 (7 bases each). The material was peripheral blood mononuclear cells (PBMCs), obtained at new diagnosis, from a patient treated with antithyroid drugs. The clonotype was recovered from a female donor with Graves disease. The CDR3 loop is CASSPRSGRQGGTDTQYF. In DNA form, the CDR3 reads TGTGCCAGCAGCCCACGGAGTGGAAGACAGGGAGGGACAGATACGCAGTATTTT.